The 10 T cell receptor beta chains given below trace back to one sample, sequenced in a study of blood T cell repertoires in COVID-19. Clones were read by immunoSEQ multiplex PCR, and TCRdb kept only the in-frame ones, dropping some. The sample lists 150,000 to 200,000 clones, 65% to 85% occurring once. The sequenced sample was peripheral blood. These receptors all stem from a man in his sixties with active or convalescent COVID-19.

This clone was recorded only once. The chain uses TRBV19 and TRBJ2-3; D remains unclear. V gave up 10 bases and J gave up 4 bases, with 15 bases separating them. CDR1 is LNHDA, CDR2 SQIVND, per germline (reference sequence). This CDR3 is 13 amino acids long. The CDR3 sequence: CATAPRVADTQYF. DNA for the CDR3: TGTGCCACCGCACCTCGGGTCGCAGATACGCAGTATTTT.

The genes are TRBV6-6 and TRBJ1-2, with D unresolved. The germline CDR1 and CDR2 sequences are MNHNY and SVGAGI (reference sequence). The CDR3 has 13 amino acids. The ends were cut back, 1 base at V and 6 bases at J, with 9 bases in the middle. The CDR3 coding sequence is TGTGCCAGCAGTTACTTTGGCGGAGATGGCTACACCTTC. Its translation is CASSYFGGDGYTF.

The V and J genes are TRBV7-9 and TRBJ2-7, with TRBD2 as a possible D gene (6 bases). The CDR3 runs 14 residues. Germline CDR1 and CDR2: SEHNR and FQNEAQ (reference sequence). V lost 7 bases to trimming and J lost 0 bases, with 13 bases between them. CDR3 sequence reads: CASTPAGPSYEQYF. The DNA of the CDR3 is TGTGCCAGCACCCCAGCGGGCCCCTCCTACGAGCAGTACTTC.

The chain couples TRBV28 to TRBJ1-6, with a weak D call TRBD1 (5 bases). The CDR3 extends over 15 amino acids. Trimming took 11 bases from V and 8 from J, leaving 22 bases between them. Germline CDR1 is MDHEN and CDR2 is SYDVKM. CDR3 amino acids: CASLEGTRGDSPLHF. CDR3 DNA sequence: TGTGCCTCCCTGGAGGGGACGAGGGGAGATTCACCCCTCCACTTT.

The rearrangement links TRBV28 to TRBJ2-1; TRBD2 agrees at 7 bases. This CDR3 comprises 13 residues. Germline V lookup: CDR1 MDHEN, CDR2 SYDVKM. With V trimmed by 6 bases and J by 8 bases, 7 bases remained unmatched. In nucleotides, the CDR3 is TGTGCCAGCAGCTTAAGCCTAGCGGATGAGCAGTTCTTC. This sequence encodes CASSLSLADEQFF.

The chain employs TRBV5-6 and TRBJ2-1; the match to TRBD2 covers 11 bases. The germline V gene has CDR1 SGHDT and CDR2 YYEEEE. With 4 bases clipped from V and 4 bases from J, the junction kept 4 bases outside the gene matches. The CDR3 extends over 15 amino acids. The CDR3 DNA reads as TGTGCCAGCAGCACGACTAGCGGGGCATACAATGAGCAGTTCTTC. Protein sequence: CASSTTSGAYNEQFF.

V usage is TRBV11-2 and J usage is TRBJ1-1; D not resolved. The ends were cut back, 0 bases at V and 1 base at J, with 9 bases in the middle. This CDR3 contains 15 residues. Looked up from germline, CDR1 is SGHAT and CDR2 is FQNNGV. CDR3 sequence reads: CASSLDQVGNTEAFF. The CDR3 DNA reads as TGTGCCAGCAGCTTAGATCAGGTGGGGAACACTGAAGCTTTCTTT.

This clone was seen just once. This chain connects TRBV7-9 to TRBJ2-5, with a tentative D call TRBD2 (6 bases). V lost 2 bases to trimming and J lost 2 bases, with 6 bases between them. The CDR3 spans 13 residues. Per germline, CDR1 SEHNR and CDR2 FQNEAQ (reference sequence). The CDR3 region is CASSLRGQETQYF. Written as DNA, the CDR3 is TGTGCCAGCAGCTTACGGGGGCAAGAGACCCAGTACTTC. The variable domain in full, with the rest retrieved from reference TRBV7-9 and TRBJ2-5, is DTGVSQNPRHKITKRGQNVTFRCDPISEHNRLYWYRQTLGQGPEFLTYFQNEAQLEKSRLLSDRFSAERPKGSFSTLEIQRTEQGDSAMYLCASSLRGQETQYFGPGTRLLVL.

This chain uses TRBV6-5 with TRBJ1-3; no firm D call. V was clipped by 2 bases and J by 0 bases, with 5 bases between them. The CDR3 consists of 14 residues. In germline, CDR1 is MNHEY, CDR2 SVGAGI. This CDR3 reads CASSYVSSGNTIYF. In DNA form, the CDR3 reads TGTGCCAGCAGTTACGTGAGCTCTGGAAACACCATATATTTT.

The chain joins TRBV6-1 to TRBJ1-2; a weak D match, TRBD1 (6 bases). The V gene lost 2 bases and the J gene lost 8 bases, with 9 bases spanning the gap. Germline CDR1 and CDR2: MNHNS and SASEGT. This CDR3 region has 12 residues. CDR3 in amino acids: CASSETTGGYTF. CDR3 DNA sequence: TGTGCCAGCAGTGAAACCACAGGGGGCTACACCTTC.